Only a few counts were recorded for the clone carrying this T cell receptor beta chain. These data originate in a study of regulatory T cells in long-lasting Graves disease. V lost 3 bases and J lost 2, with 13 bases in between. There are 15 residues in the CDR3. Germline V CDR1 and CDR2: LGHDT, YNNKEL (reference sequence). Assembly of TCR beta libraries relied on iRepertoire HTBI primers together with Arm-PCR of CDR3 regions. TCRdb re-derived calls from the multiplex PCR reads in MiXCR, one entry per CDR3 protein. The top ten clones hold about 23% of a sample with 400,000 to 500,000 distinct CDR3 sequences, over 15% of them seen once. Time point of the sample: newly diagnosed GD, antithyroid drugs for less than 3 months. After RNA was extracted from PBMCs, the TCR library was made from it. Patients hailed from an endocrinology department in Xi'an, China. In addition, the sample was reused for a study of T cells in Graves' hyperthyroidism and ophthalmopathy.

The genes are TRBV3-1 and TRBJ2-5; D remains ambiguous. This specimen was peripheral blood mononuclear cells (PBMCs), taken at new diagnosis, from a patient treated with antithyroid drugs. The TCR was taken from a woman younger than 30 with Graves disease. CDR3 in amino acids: CASSHRLTPQETQYF. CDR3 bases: TGTGCCAGCAGCCATCGGCTAACCCCACAAGAGACCCAGTACTTC.